This TCR beta chain was identified during a study of OX40 agonist ivuxolimab in advanced cancers. The table came from immunoSEQ multiplex PCR; TCRdb's copy has only in-frame clones and leaves some out. The sample carries roughly 98,000 clones, approximately 80% recorded once. This clone was counted a few times. V was shortened by 2 bases and J by 2 bases, with 13 bases between the two germline ends. The CDR3 length is 16 residues. Per the germline V gene, CDR1 is SGHDN and CDR2 is FVKESK. This rearrangement joins TRBV14 to TRBJ2-1; no reliable D call. The TCR comes from an adult with an advanced solid tumor such as melanoma, head and neck, liver or kidney cancer. The sample here was CD4+ or CD8+ T cells sorted from blood, taken in a trial of the OX40 agonist ivuxolimab. The CDR3 reads CASSQLRAATYNEQFF. The CDR3 DNA sequence: TGTGCCAGCAGCCAACTTCGGGCCGCCACCTACAATGAGCAGTTCTTC.